A single TCR beta chain is shown here with its context. This specimen comes from a study of blood T cell repertoires in COVID-19. For the study at large: The origin of the acute and convalescent COVID-19 samples was the United States, Italy and Spain. The cDNA or gDNA used as material had been derived from T cells, B-cell-depleted T cells, or PBMCs.

The length of the CDR3 is 16 residues. Germline V gene sequence: CDR1 SQVTM, CDR2 ANQGSEA. V was clipped by 6 bases and J by 5 bases; unmatched bases: 15. Method: immunoSEQ multiplex PCR; TCRdb's copy keeps in-frame clones and lacks some. The data show fewer than 350,000 clones, 88% seen once. The receptor's source is a woman aged 55-69 years in a cohort exposed to, infected with or recovered from COVID-19 (not recorded which). The V call is TRBV29-1, the J call TRBJ2-5; 10 bases line up with TRBD1. The material sequenced was PBMCs or T cells enriched from blood (not recorded which). Here the CDR3 DNA reads TGCAGCGTGCTCACGCCGGGACAGGGGTCCGCGGAGACCCAGTACTTC. Its protein is CSVLTPGQGSAETQYF.